This is a list of T cell receptor beta chains from one sample in a study of cytomegalovirus exposure and HLA in healthy donors. The table came from immunoSEQ multiplex PCR; TCRdb's copy has only in-frame clones and leaves some out. The sample carries approximately 170,000 clones, about 76% recorded once. Sample: PBMCs. The source of these receptors is a woman aged 18 to 35 in good health and CMV-seropositive. Each CDR3 is given with its conserved first and last residue. The D gene is left open where the match is weak. Clone size is not always given. Where it is, it says once, few, many or a class for expanded clones.

v_call: TRBV4-1
clone_size: once
d_call: -
j_call: TRBJ1-1
cdr3_nt: TGCGCCAGCAGCCACCCCGGGACTCCACAAGGGGTTACGGCTGAAGCTTTCTTT
cdr3_aa: CASSHPGTPQGVTAEAFF

v_call: TRBV19
clone_size: -
d_call: -
j_call: TRBJ2-4
cdr3_nt: TGTGCCAGTAGTATAGAGTACAGGGTCAACATTCAGTACTTC
cdr3_aa: CASSIEYRVNIQYF

v_call: TRBV5-5
clone_size: -
d_call: -
j_call: TRBJ2-1
cdr3_nt: TGTGCCAGCGAACAGGGGGGGTCCTACAATGAGCAGTTCTTC
cdr3_aa: CASEQGGSYNEQFF

v_call: TRBV6-1
clone_size: -
d_call: -
j_call: TRBJ2-7
cdr3_nt: TGTGCCAGCAGGACAGAGGCCTACGAGCAGTACTTC
cdr3_aa: CASRTEAYEQYF

v_call: TRBV20-1
clone_size: few
d_call: -
j_call: TRBJ1-2
cdr3_nt: TGCAGCCCGGGACAAAAAAGTGGCTACACCTTC
cdr3_aa: CSPGQKSGYTF

v_call: TRBV6-4
clone_size: once
d_call: TRBD1
j_call: TRBJ1-1
cdr3_nt: TGTGCCAGCAGTACACAGGGGGGCACTGAAGCTTTCTTT
cdr3_aa: CASSTQGGTEAFF

v_call: TRBV27
clone_size: once
d_call: -
j_call: TRBJ2-2
cdr3_nt: TGTGCCAGCAGCCAACAGGGTATTACCGGGGAGCTGTTTTTT
cdr3_aa: CASSQQGITGELFF

v_call: TRBV10-3
clone_size: -
d_call: TRBD2
j_call: TRBJ2-7
cdr3_nt: TGTGCCATCAGTGTTCGGAGCGGGGCAACATACGAGCAGTACTTC
cdr3_aa: CAISVRSGATYEQYF

v_call: TRBV19
clone_size: -
d_call: TRBD2
j_call: TRBJ2-1
cdr3_nt: TGTGCCAGTAGTATAGCACGAGGTCCCTATAGCGGGGTCTACAATGAGCAGTTCTTC
cdr3_aa: CASSIARGPYSGVYNEQFF

v_call: TRBV11-2
clone_size: -
d_call: -
j_call: TRBJ1-2
cdr3_nt: TGTGCCAGCAGCTTAGAGGAGGGCGCCTATGGCTACACCTTC
cdr3_aa: CASSLEEGAYGYTF

v_call: TRBV11-3
clone_size: -
d_call: -
j_call: TRBJ2-7
cdr3_nt: TGTGCCAGCAGCTTAGGGCCTTCCTACGAGCAGTACTTC
cdr3_aa: CASSLGPSYEQYF

v_call: TRBV6-5
clone_size: -
d_call: TRBD1
j_call: TRBJ2-3
cdr3_nt: TGTGCCAGCAGGGCTACAGGGGGCGTTGGAGATACGCAGTATTTT
cdr3_aa: CASRATGGVGDTQYF

v_call: TRBV9
clone_size: once
d_call: TRBD2
j_call: TRBJ2-3
cdr3_nt: TGTGCCAGCAGCGGGGGGGGTCTCGCAAGCACAGATACGCAGTATTTT
cdr3_aa: CASSGGGLASTDTQYF

v_call: TRBV11-2
clone_size: -
d_call: TRBD2
j_call: TRBJ2-5
cdr3_nt: TGTGCCAGCAGCCGCGGGGGGGCGGAGACCCAGTACTTC
cdr3_aa: CASSRGGAETQYF

v_call: TRBV7-9
clone_size: -
d_call: -
j_call: TRBJ1-5
cdr3_nt: TGTGCCAGCAGCTCCCCCAAGGGGAATCAGCCCCAGCATTTT
cdr3_aa: CASSSPKGNQPQHF

v_call: TRBV7-3
clone_size: -
d_call: TRBD1
j_call: TRBJ2-5
cdr3_nt: TGTGCCAGCAGCCGGGGACAGGCGGAGACCCAGTACTTC
cdr3_aa: CASSRGQAETQYF

v_call: TRBV7-2
clone_size: -
d_call: TRBD1
j_call: TRBJ1-4
cdr3_nt: TGTGCCAGCAGCGTCTGGGACAGAGCAAATGAAAAACTGTTTTTT
cdr3_aa: CASSVWDRANEKLFF

v_call: TRBV4-3
clone_size: once
d_call: -
j_call: TRBJ2-3
cdr3_nt: TGCGCCAGCAGCCAAGAAGCCACAGATACGCAGTATTTT
cdr3_aa: CASSQEATDTQYF

v_call: TRBV30
clone_size: -
d_call: -
j_call: TRBJ2-2
cdr3_nt: TGTGCTCGGTTGACAGCCTCCGGGGAGCTGTTTTTT
cdr3_aa: CARLTASGELFF

v_call: TRBV5-5
clone_size: -
d_call: TRBD2
j_call: TRBJ2-1
cdr3_nt: TGTGCCAGCAGCTCAATTAGCGGGGGGGCGGATGAGCAGTTCTTC
cdr3_aa: CASSSISGGADEQFF

v_call: TRBV19
clone_size: once
d_call: TRBD2
j_call: TRBJ2-2
cdr3_nt: TGTGCCAGTGGGTCTAGCGGGGGGGCCCACACCGGGGAGCTGTTTTTT
cdr3_aa: CASGSSGGAHTGELFF

v_call: TRBV5-8
clone_size: -
d_call: TRBD2
j_call: TRBJ2-7
cdr3_nt: TGTGCCAGCAGCTTTTCTCCTCCGGGGGGGCCCTACGAGCAGTACTTC
cdr3_aa: CASSFSPPGGPYEQYF

v_call: TRBV5-6
clone_size: few
d_call: -
j_call: TRBJ1-2
cdr3_nt: TGTGCCAGCAGCTTGGCTTACAGGGATGGCTACACCTTC
cdr3_aa: CASSLAYRDGYTF

v_call: TRBV14
clone_size: -
d_call: -
j_call: TRBJ1-1
cdr3_nt: TGTGCCAGCAGCCACTGGAAGGGGAACATGAACACTGAAGCTTTCTTT
cdr3_aa: CASSHWKGNMNTEAFF